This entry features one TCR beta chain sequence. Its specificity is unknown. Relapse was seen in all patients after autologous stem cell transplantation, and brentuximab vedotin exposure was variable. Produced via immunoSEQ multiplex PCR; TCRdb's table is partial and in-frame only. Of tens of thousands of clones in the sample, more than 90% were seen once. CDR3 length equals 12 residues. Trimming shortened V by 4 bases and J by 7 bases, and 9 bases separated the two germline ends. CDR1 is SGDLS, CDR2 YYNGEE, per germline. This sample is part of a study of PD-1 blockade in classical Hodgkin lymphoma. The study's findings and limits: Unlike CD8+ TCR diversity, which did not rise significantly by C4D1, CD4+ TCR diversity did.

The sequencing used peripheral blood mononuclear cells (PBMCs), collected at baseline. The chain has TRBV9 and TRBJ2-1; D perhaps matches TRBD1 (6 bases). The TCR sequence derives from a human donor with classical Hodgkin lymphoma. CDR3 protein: CASSIQGNEQFF. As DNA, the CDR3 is TGTGCCAGCAGCATCCAGGGGAATGAGCAGTTCTTC.